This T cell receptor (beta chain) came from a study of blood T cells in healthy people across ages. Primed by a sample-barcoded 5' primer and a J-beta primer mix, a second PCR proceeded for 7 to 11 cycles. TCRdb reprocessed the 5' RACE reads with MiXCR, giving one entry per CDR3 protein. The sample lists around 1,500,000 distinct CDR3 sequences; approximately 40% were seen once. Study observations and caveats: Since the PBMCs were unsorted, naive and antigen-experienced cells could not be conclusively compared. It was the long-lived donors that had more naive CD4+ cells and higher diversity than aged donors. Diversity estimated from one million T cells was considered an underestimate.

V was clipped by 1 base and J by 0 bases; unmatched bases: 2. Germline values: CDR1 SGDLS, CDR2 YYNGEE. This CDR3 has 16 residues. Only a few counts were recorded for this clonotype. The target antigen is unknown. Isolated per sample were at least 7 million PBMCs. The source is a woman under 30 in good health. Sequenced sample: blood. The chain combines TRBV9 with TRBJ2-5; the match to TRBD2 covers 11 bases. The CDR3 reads CASSVTSGGHQETQYF. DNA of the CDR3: TGTGCCAGCAGCGTAACTAGCGGGGGTCACCAAGAGACCCAGTACTTC.